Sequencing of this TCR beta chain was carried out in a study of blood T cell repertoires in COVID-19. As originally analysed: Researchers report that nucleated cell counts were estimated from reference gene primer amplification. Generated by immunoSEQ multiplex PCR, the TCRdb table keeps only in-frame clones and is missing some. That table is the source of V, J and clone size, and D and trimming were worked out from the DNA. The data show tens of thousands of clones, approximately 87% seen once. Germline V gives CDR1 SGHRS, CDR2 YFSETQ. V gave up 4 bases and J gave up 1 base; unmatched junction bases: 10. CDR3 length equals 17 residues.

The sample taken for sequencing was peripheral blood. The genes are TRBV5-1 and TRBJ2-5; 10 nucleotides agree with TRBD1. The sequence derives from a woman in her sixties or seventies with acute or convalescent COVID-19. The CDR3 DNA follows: TGCGCCAGCAGCCCGGGACAGGGGATGAAGATCCAAGAGACCCAGTACTTC. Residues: CASSPGQGMKIQETQYF.